The 20 T cell receptor beta chains listed next were all sequenced from one sample in a study of blood T cells in healthy people across ages. It was with a sample-barcoded 5' primer and a J-beta primer mix that a second PCR of about 6 to 12 cycles was run. TCRdb reprocessed the 5' RACE reads with MiXCR, giving one entry per CDR3 protein. Of around 780,000 distinct CDR3 sequences in the sample, around 24% are singletons; the top ten hold about 3%. Another study also made use of these data, one on T cells of mothers and their children.

Sequencing was performed on blood. The origin of the receptors is a boy aged 5-17 years in good health.

The chain links TRBV5-1 to TRBJ2-5; 7 nucleotides agree with TRBD1. CDR3 size: 15 residues. After removal of 2 bases from V and 2 bases from J, the junction contained 6 bases not matched to a gene. Germline V gene data show CDR1 as SGHRS and CDR2 as YFSETQ. The CDR3 DNA follows: TGCGCCAGCAGCTTCGGACAGGATGGGCAAGAGACCCAGTACTTC. Its protein product is CASSFGQDGQETQYF.

The chain couples TRBV7-3 to TRBJ2-5; D possibly uses TRBD1 or TRBD2 (6 bases each). The last part of the DNA fits TRBJ2-1 better; the J call may be wrong. Looked up from germline, CDR1 is SGHTA and CDR2 is FQGTGA. The CDR3 loop spans 16 amino acids. CDR3 amino acids: CASSLTGIGGQLEQFF. The CDR3 DNA sequence: TGTGCCAGCAGCTTAACGGGGATAGGGGGGCAATTAGAGCAGTTCTTC.

The rearrangement links TRBV4-1 to TRBJ1-2; 8 nucleotides match TRBD1. Trimming removed 4 bases from V and 4 bases from J; junction bases left unmatched: 8. Germline-derived CDR1 and CDR2 are MGHRA and YSYEKL. The CDR3 consists of 15 residues. This chain's CDR3 is CASSLDRGDLYGYTF. The DNA of the CDR3 is TGCGCCAGCAGCCTTGACAGGGGCGACCTCTATGGCTACACCTTC.

In nucleotides, the CDR3 is TGTGCCAGCTCTCCCGGGACAGGGGACTCCCAGACCCAGTACTTC. It codes for CASSPGTGDSQTQYF. This chain links TRBV18 with TRBJ2-5; 10 nucleotides match TRBD1. Germline V gene data show CDR1 as KGHSH and CDR2 as LQKENI. V was clipped by 6 bases and J by 6 bases; unmatched bases: 10. This CDR3 has 15 amino acids.

The V and J genes are TRBV29-1 and TRBJ2-7, with TRBD1 matching over 10 bases. Looked up from germline, CDR1 is SQVTM and CDR2 is ANQGSEA. J lost 3 bases, V lost 8 bases, and 7 bases had no gene match. The CDR3 is 13 amino acids. CDR3: CSTTGGDRYEQYF. The CDR3, as DNA: TGCAGCACGACAGGGGGCGATCGCTACGAGCAGTACTTC.

The chain is built from TRBV20-1 and TRBJ1-2; the D gene is possibly TRBD1 (6 bases). Per the germline V gene, CDR1 is DFQATT and CDR2 is SNEGSKA (reference sequence). Trimming left V 1 base short and J 4 bases short, with 19 bases between. This CDR3 comprises 16 residues. The CDR3 coding sequence is TGCAGTGCTAGAGGCGGTCAGGGAGGGGGTTCCTATGGCTACACCTTC. Translation: CSARGGQGGGSYGYTF.

CDR3 nucleotides: TGTGCCAGCAGCTTAGGCCGGAGGGACAATCAGCCCCAGCATTTT. Encoded protein: CASSLGRRDNQPQHF. The chain uses TRBV13 and TRBJ1-5; D remains unclear. V dropped 0 bases and J dropped 3 bases, with 9 bases sitting between them. Germline V gene lookup returns CDR1 PRHDT and CDR2 FYEKMQ (reference sequence). The CDR3 contains 15 residues.

The gene calls are TRBV12-3 or TRBV12-4 and TRBJ1-3, with D possibly TRBD1 on 5 matching bases. This CDR3 contains 14 residues. Deletions cut 4 bases from V and 8 bases from J, with 15 bases between. The chain's CDR3 is CASSSGTGWDTIYF. The CDR3 DNA reads as TGTGCCAGCAGTTCCGGGACTGGATGGGACACCATATATTTT.

The J gene is TRBJ2-5, the V gene TRBV7-2; TRBD1 aligns across 10 bases. The J call may be incorrect, as the DNA end agrees better with TRBJ2-1. This CDR3 is 15 amino acids long. In germline, CDR1 is SGHTA, CDR2 FQGNSA. CDR3 loop: CASSGAGTGAHEQFF. The CDR3 nucleotides are TGTGCCAGCAGCGGGGCCGGGACAGGGGCCCATGAGCAGTTCTTC.

A few counts support this clonotype. This chain uses TRBV12-5 with TRBJ2-1; D gene unclear. The germline V and J ends were trimmed by 6 bases and 0 bases, with 12 bases remaining between them. Germline V gene lookup returns CDR1 LGHNT and CDR2 FRNRAP. CDR3 length: 15 amino acids. The CDR3 is CASGASVSSYNEQFF. The DNA of the CDR3 is TGTGCTAGTGGGGCCTCCGTGAGCTCCTACAATGAGCAGTTCTTC.

About this clonotype itself: A junction end diverges from the germline sequence, so it may reflect a read error. The V gene is TRBV18, the J gene TRBJ2-3; 9 bases agree with TRBD1. The CDR3 length is 20 residues. The germline CDR1 and CDR2 sequences are KGHSH and LQKENI. The CDR3 DNA sequence: TGTGCCGGCTCAGCAGTCACCCGGACAGGGGCATTTCGATCCACAGATACGCAGTATTTT. This gives the protein CAGSAVTRTGAFRSTDTQYF.

The CDR3 reads CSVEASRDEQFF. CDR3 nucleotide sequence: TGCAGCGTTGAGGCCAGCCGCGATGAGCAGTTCTTC. The V and J genes are TRBV29-1 and TRBJ2-5, with D unclear. The J call is uncertain, as TRBJ2-1 better fits the DNA end. Per the germline V gene, CDR1 is SQVTM and CDR2 is ANQGSEA. CDR3 size: 12 residues.

This clonotype occurred a few times. This chain links TRBV7-2 with TRBJ2-1, with TRBD2 identical over 13 bases. The junction had 12 bases not matched to a gene; V was cut back by 8 bases and J by 2 bases. CDR3 length: 18 amino acids. CDR1 and CDR2 from the germline V gene are SGHTA and FQGNSA. CDR3 DNA sequence: TGTGCCAGCGCCGGGGGGACTAGCGGGGTTTTGGCCTACAATGAGCAGTTCTTC. Encoded protein: CASAGGTSGVLAYNEQFF.

This sequence joins TRBV2 and TRBJ1-2; weak D call: TRBD1 (6 bases). Trimming removed 1 base at V and 3 bases at J, with 9 bases between. Per the germline V gene, CDR1 is SNHLY and CDR2 is FYNNEI. The CDR3 has 14 amino acids. The CDR3 is CASSEDRVDYGYTF. For the CDR3, the DNA is TGTGCCAGCAGTGAAGACAGGGTGGACTATGGCTACACCTTC.

The J gene is TRBJ2-7, the V gene TRBV7-2; 7 nucleotides line up with TRBD1. The ends lost 8 bases at V and 1 base at J; junction bases unmatched: 11. This CDR3 is built from 15 residues. Germline lookup yields CDR1 SGHTA and CDR2 FQGNSA. The CDR3 DNA reads as TGTGCCAGCGGTCAGACAGGGATAGCGTCCTACGAGCAGTACTTC. It translates to CASGQTGIASYEQYF.

A few counts support this clonotype. The V gene is TRBV28, the J gene TRBJ1-1, with D tentatively TRBD1 (6 bases). The CDR3 is 11 amino acids. Per the germline V gene, CDR1 is MDHEN and CDR2 is SYDVKM. V lost 8 bases to trimming and J lost 10 bases, with 14 bases between them. The CDR3 bases are TGTGCCAGCTCAGACTTAGGGGGAGCTTTCTTT. Protein sequence: CASSDLGGAFF. The full variable domain, with the rest looked up from reference TRBV28 and TRBJ1-1, is DVKVTQSSRYLVKRTGEKVFLECVQDMDHENMFWYRQDPGLGLRLIYFSYDVKMKEKGDIPEGYSVSREKKERFSLILESASTNQTSMYLCASSDLGGAFFGQGTRLTVV.

The chain links TRBV20-1 to TRBJ2-7, with a weak D call TRBD2 (6 bases). The V gene's germline CDR1 is DFQATT and CDR2 SNEGSKA (reference sequence). The CDR3 covers 14 residues. The ends were cut back, 1 base at V and 6 bases at J, with 16 bases in the middle. DNA for the CDR3: TGCAGTGCTAGAGCTGCGGGGCCCTCTACCGAGCAGTACTTC. The encoded protein is CSARAAGPSTEQYF.

This chain connects TRBV7-9 to TRBJ1-1, with D possibly TRBD1 on 6 matching bases. CDR1 is SEHNR, CDR2 FQNEAQ, per germline (reference sequence). The CDR3 totals 14 residues. The V and J ends lost 7 bases and 4 bases respectively, with 16 bases between them. The CDR3 DNA is TGTGCCAGCAACACAGGGAACCCCGGCACTGAAGCTTTCTTT. It is translated as CASNTGNPGTEAFF.

V is TRBV7-6 and J is TRBJ2-3; possible D gene TRBD2, 7 bases. The CDR3 is 16 residues long. Germline-derived CDR1 and CDR2 are SGHVS and FNYEAQ. The germline V and J ends were trimmed by 3 bases and 0 bases, with 13 bases remaining between them. This chain's CDR3 is CASSLGAGESTDTQYF. Written as DNA, the CDR3 is TGTGCCAGCAGCTTGGGGGCGGGGGAGAGCACAGATACGCAGTATTTT.

V is TRBV30 and J is TRBJ1-4, with unresolved D. Trimming pared 0 bases from V and 4 bases from J, leaving 9 bases between. The CDR3 runs 14 residues. Germline lookup yields CDR1 GTSNPN and CDR2 SVGIG (reference sequence). The DNA for the CDR3 is TGTGCCTGGAGTGTAATGAGCAATAATGAAAAACTGTTTTTT. Protein sequence: CAWSVMSNNEKLFF.